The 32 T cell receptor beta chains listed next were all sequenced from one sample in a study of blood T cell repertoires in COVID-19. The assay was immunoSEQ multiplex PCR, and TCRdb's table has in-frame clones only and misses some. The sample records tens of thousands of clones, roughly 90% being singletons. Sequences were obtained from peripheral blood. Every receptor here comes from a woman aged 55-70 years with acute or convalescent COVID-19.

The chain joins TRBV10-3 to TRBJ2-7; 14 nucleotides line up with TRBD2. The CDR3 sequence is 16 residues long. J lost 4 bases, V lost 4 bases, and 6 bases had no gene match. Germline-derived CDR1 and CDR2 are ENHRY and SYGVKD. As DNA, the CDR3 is TGTGCCATCAGTGTTGGGACTAGCGGGAGTGGGTACGAGCAGTACGTC. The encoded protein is CAISVGTSGSGYEQYV.

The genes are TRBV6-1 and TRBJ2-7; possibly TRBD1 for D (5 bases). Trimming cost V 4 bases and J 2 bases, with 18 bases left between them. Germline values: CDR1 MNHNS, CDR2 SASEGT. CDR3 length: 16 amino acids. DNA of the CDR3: TGTGCCAGCAGTGGAAGGCCTCCCCTAGGGGCCTACGAGCAGTACGTC. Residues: CASSGRPPLGAYEQYV.

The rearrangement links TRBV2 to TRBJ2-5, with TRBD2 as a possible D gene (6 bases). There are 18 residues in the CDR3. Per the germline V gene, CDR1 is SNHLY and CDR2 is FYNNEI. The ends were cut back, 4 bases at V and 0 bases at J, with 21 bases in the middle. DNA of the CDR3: TGTGCCAGCAGTGTGCCCCCTTCTAGCGTCCTCAACCAAGAGACCCAGTACTTC. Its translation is CASSVPPSSVLNQETQYF.

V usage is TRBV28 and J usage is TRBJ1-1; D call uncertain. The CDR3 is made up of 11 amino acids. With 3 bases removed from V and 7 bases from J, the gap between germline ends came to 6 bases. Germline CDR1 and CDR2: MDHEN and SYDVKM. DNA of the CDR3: TGTGCCAGCAGTTTCTCTCGTGAAGCTTTCTTT. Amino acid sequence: CASSFSREAFF. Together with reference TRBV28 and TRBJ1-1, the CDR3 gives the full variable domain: DVKVTQSSRYLVKRTGEKVFLECVQDMDHENMFWYRQDPGLGLRLIYFSYDVKMKEKGDIPEGYSVSREKKERFSLILESASTNQTSMYLCASSFSREAFFGQGTRLTVV.

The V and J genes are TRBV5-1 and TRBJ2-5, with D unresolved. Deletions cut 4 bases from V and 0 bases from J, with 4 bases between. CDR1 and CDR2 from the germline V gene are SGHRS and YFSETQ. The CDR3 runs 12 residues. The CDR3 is CASSQDQETQYF. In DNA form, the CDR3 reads TGCGCCAGCAGCCAGGACCAAGAGACCCAGTACTTC.

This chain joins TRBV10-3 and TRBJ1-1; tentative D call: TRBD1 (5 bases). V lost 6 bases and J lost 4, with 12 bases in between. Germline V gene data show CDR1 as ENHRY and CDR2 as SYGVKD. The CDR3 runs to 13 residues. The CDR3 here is CAIRSAGVTEAFF. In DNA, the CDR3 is TGTGCCATCAGGTCCGCGGGGGTCACTGAAGCTTTCTTT.

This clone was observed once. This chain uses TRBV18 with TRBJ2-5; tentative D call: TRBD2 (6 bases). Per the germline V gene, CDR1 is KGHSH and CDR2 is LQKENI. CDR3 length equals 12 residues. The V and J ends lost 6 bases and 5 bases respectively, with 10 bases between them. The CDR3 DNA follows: TGTGCCAGCTCTGGAGGGTTGGAGACCCAGTACTTC. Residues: CASSGGLETQYF.

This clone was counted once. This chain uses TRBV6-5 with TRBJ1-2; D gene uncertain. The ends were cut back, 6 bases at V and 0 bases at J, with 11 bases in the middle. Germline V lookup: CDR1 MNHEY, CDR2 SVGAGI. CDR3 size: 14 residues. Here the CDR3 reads CASRYSEANYGYTF. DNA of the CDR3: TGTGCCAGCAGATACAGCGAAGCTAACTATGGCTACACCTTC.

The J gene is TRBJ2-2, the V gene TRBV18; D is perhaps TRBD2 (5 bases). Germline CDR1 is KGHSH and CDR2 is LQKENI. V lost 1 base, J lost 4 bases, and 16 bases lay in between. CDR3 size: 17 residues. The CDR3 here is CASSPLASGPTTGELFF. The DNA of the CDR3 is TGTGCCAGCTCACCACTCGCCAGCGGCCCGACCACCGGGGAGCTGTTTTTT.

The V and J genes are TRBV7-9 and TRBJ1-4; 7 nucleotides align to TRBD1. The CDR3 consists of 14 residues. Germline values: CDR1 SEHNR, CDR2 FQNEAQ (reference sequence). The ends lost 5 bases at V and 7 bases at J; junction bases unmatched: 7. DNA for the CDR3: TGTGCCAGCAGCATACAGGGGCGGGGTGAAAAACTGTTTTTT. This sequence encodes CASSIQGRGEKLFF.

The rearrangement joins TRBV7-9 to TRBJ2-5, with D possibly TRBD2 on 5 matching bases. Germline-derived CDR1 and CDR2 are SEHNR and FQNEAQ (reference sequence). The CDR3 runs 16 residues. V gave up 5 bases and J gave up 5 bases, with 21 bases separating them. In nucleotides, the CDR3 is TGTGCCAGCAGCCGCGGGTCAGTGCCAAACTTGGAGACCCAGTACTTC. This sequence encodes CASSRGSVPNLETQYF.

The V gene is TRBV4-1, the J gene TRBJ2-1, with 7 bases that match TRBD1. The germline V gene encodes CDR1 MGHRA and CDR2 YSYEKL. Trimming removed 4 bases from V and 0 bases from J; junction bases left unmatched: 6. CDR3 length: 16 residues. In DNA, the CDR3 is TGCGCCAGCAGCCGTATCGGACAGGTCTCCTACAATGAGCAGTTCTTC. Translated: CASSRIGQVSYNEQFF.

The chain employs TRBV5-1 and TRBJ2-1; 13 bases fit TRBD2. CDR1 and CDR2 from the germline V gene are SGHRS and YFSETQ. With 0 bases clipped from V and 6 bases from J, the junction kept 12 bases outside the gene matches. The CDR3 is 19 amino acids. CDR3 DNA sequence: TGCGCCAGCAGCTTGGGGCTTCCGGGACTAGCGGGACCTATCAATGAGCAGTTCTTC. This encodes CASSLGLPGLAGPINEQFF.

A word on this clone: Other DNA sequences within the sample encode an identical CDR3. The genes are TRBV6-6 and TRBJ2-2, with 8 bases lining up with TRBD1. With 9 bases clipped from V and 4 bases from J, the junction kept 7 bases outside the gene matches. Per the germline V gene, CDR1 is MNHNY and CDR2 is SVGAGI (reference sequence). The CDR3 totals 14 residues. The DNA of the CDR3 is TGTGCCAGTTCCGGGACAGGACCCACCGGGGAGCTGTTTTTT. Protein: CASSGTGPTGELFF.

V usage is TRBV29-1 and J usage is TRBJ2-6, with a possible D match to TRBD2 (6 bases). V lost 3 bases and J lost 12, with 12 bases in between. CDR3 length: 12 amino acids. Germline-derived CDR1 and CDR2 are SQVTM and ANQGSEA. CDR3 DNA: TGCAGCGTTGAGGCGGGGATTGGCGTCCTGACTTTC. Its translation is CSVEAGIGVLTF.

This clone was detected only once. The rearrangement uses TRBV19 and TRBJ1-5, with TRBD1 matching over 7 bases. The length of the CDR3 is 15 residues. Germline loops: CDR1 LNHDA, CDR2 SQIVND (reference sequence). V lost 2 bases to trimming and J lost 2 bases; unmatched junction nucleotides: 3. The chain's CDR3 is CASSIYRGGNQPQHF. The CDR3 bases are TGTGCCAGTAGTATATACAGGGGAGGCAATCAGCCCCAGCATTTT.

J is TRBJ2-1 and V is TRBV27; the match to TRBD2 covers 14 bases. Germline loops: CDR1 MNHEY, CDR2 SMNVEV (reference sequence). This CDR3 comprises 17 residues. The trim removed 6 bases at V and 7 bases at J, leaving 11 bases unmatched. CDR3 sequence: CASRTSGRGYSRNEQFF. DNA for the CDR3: TGTGCCAGCAGGACTAGCGGGAGGGGGTATTCTCGTAATGAGCAGTTCTTC.

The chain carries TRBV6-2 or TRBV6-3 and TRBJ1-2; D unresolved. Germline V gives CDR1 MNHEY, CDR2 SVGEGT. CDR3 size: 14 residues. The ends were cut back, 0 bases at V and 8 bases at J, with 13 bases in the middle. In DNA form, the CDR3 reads TGTGCCAGCAGTTACTCTACCAGGCTCTGGGGCTACACCTTC. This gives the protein CASSYSTRLWGYTF.

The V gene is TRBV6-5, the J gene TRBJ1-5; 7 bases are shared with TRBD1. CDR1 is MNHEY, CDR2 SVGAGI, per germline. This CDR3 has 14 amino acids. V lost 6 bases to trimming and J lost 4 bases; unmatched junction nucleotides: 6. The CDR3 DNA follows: TGTGCCAGCAGGCCGACAGGGAAAAATCAGCCCCAGCATTTT. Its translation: CASRPTGKNQPQHF.

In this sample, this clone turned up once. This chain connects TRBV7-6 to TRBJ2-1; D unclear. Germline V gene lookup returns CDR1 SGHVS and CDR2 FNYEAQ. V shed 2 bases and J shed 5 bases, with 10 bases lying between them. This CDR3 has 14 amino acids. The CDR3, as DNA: TGTGCCAGCAGCTTATGGGTGGGCCACAATGAGCAGTTCTTC. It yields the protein CASSLWVGHNEQFF.

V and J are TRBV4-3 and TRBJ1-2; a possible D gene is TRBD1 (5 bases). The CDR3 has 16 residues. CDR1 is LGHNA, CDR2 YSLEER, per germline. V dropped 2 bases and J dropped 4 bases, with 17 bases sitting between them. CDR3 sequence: CASSQSDRTGGYGYTF. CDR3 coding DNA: TGCGCCAGCAGCCAATCCGACCGAACGGGGGGCTATGGCTACACCTTC.

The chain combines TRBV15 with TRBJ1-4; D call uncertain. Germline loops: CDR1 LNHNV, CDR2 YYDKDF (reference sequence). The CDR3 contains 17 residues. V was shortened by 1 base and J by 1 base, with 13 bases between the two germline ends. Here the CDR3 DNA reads TGTGCCACCAGCAGAGTAGGATTCGGGGTAACTAATGAAAAACTGTTTTTT. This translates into CATSRVGFGVTNEKLFF. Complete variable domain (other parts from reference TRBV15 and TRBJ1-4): DAMVIQNPRYQVTQFGKPVTLSCSQTLNHNVMYWYQQKSSQAPKLLFHYYDKDFNNEADTPDNFQSRRPNTSFCFLDIRSPGLGDTAMYLCATSRVGFGVTNEKLFFGSGTQLSVL.

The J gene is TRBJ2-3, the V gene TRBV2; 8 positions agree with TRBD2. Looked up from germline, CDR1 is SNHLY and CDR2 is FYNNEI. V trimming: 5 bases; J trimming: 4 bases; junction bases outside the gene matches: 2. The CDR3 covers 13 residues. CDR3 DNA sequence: TGTGCCAGCAGTTTACTAGCGGCAGATACGCAGTATTTT. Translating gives CASSLLAADTQYF.

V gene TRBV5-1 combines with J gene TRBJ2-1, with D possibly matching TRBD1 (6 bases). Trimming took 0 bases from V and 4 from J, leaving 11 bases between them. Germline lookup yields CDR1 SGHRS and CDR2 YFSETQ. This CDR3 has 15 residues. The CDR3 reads CASSLVAGQYNEQFF. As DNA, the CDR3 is TGCGCCAGCAGCTTGGTAGCTGGACAGTACAATGAGCAGTTCTTC.

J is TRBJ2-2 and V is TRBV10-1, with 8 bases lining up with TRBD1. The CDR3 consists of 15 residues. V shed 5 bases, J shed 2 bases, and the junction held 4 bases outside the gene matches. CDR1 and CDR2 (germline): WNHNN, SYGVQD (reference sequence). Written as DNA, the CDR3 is TGCGCCAGCAGTCCGGGACAGGCTAACACCGGGGAGCTGTTTTTT. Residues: CASSPGQANTGELFF.

The CDR3 sequence: CASSYLGRRDLLGYTF. CDR3 nucleotides: TGTGCCAGCAGTTACCTCGGACGGAGGGATCTTCTAGGCTACACCTTC. The V gene is TRBV6-5, the J gene TRBJ1-2; no firm D call. Trimming left V 2 bases short and J 8 bases short, with 21 bases between. The CDR3 runs 16 residues. CDR1 is MNHEY and CDR2 is SVGAGI in the germline V gene.

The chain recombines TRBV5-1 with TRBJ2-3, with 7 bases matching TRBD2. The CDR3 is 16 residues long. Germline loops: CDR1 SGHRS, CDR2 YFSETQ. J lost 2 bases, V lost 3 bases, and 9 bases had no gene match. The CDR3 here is CASSSGLDPFTDTQYF. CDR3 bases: TGCGCCAGCAGCTCCGGACTAGATCCCTTCACAGATACGCAGTATTTT.

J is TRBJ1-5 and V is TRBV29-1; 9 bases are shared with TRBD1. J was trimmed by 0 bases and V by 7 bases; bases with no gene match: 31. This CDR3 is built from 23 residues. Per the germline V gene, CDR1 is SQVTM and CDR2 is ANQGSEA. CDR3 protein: CSAPQVSGQGMRRSVSSNQPQHF. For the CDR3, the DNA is TGCAGCGCCCCTCAGGTGTCTGGACAGGGGATGAGAAGGTCCGTTAGTAGCAATCAGCCCCAGCATTTT.

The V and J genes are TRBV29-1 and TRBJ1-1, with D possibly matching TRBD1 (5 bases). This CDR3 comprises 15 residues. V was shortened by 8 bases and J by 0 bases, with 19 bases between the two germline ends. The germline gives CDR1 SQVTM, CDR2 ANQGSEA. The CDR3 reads CSSRAYGQMNTEAFF. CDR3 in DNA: TGCAGCTCCCGTGCCTATGGACAAATGAACACTGAAGCTTTCTTT.

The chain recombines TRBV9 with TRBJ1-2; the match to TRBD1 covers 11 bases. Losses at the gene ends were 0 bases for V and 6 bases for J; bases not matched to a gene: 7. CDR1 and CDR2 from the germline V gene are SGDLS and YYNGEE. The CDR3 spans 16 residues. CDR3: CASSVAGGTGGNGYTF. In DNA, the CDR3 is TGTGCCAGCAGCGTAGCCGGTGGGACAGGGGGTAATGGCTACACCTTC.

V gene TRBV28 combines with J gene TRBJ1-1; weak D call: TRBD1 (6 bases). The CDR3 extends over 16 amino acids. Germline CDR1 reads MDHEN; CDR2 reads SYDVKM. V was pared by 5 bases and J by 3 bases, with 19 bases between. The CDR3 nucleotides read TGTGCCAGCAGTCCCCTCGGGGGGGGCGCTTACACTGAAGCTTTCTTT. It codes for CASSPLGGGAYTEAFF.

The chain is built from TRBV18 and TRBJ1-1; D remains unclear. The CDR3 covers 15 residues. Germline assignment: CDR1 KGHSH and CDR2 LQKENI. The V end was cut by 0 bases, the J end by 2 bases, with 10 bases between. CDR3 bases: TGTGCCAGCTCACCACCGAAGACTCTTAACACTGAAGCTTTCTTT. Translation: CASSPPKTLNTEAFF.